This record concerns one T cell receptor (beta chain) sequence. This sample was included in a study of T cell changes during pregnancy in multiple sclerosis. Sequencing was performed with immunoSEQ multiplex PCR; in TCRdb, only in-frame clones are kept and a portion is missing. The data contain over 85,000 clones, about nine tenths of them seen just once; the ten biggest clones take up around 0.78%. The sample here was peripheral blood, taken in the second trimester of pregnancy. The clonotype comes from a female donor in good health, enrolled as a control in a pregnancy study.

DNA of the CDR3: TGCGCCAGCAGCTTAGAAAGCGCTGGCTACACCTTC. Translation gives CASSLESAGYTF. V usage is TRBV5-1 and J usage is TRBJ1-2; D gene unclear. The CDR3 extends over 12 amino acids. The V end lost 2 bases, the J end lost 7 bases, and 9 bases lay between the germline ends. Germline V gives CDR1 SGHRS, CDR2 YFSETQ. Filled out from reference TRBV5-1 and TRBJ1-2, the complete variable domain reads KAGVTQTPRYLIKTRGQQVTLSCSPISGHRSVSWYQQTPGQGLQFLFEYFSETQRNKGNFPGRFSGRQFSNSRSEMNVSTLELGDSALYLCASSLESAGYTFGSGTRLTVV.